One sample yielded the 12 T cell receptor beta chains listed below, sequenced in a study of patients and donors after allogeneic stem cell transplantation. A single record per CDR3 protein comes from TCRdb applying MiXCR to the RT-PCR reads. The sample has approximately 98,000 distinct CDR3 sequences; less than 45% are singletons. Sequencing input: blood, either unsorted or a sorted T cell fraction (not recorded which). Receptor source: a human donor who was either an allogeneic HSCT recipient or a stem cell or donor lymphocyte infusion donor (not recorded which). It is not recorded whose cells these are; they may come from a transplant donor.

The genes are TRBV20-1 and TRBJ1-6; 7 bases line up with TRBD1. The CDR3 covers 17 residues. Germline V lookup: CDR1 DFQATT, CDR2 SNEGSKA (reference sequence). V lost 0 bases to trimming and J lost 6 bases; unmatched junction nucleotides: 11. CDR3 protein: CSARDPTAGTANSPLHF. CDR3 DNA: TGCAGTGCTAGAGACCCAACGGCGGGGACAGCTAATTCACCCCTCCACTTT.

This chain links TRBV24-1 with TRBJ2-5, with 10 bases matching TRBD2. V shed 3 bases, J shed 5 bases, and the junction held 8 bases outside the gene matches. Germline V gives CDR1 KGHDR, CDR2 SFDVKD. CDR3 size: 16 residues. The CDR3 is CATSDPSASGSETQYF. CDR3 bases: TGTGCCACCAGTGATCCCTCGGCTAGCGGGAGTGAGACCCAGTACTTC.

This clonotype showed up many times. The chain combines TRBV12-3 or TRBV12-4 with TRBJ1-1; no definite D call. V gave up 6 bases and J gave up 1 base, with 12 bases separating them. The CDR3 consists of 14 residues. The CDR3 sequence: CASRLTRANTEAFF. DNA of the CDR3: TGTGCCAGCAGACTGACGAGGGCGAACACTGAAGCTTTCTTT.

This clonotype was seen only a few times. The rearrangement uses TRBV4-2 and TRBJ2-1; 9 nucleotides match TRBD2. Per the germline V gene, CDR1 is LGHNA and CDR2 is YNFKEQ. V shed 3 bases and J 4 bases; nucleotides not matched to a gene: 7. CDR3 size: 16 residues. The CDR3 region is CASSQNSGSLYNEQFF. CDR3 nucleotide sequence: TGTGCCAGCAGCCAGAATAGCGGGAGTCTTTACAATGAGCAGTTCTTC.

This chain joins TRBV28 and TRBJ1-2; TRBD1 is a possible D gene (5 bases). Germline lookup yields CDR1 MDHEN and CDR2 SYDVKM. V was trimmed by 6 bases and J by 8 bases, leaving 19 bases between them. CDR3 length equals 14 residues. CDR3 coding DNA: TGTGCCAGCAGGGGGACGCCCGACACGAGGGGCTACACCTTC. Residues: CASRGTPDTRGYTF.

The chain carries TRBV5-1 and TRBJ1-2, with D possibly being TRBD1 (6 bases). This CDR3 is 13 amino acids long. The germline V and J ends were trimmed by 4 bases and 9 bases, with 16 bases remaining between them. Germline V gene lookup returns CDR1 SGHRS and CDR2 YFSETQ. The DNA of the CDR3 is TGCGCCAGCAGCCCCGGACAGTCCACTCGCTACACCTTC. Encoded protein: CASSPGQSTRYTF.

Details on this clonotype: One end of the junction does not line up with germline, which may come from a read error. The genes are TRBV5-1 and TRBJ2-4; D is unresolved. Germline lookup yields CDR1 SGHRS and CDR2 YFSETQ. The CDR3 is 12 residues long. This chain's CDR3 is CASSLSGSEESF. CDR3 DNA: TGCGCCAGCAGCCTTAGTGGTAGTGAAGAAAGCTTC.

This chain links TRBV4-2 with TRBJ2-1; unclear D gene. The CDR3 loop spans 14 amino acids. With 3 bases removed from V and 8 bases from J, the gap between germline ends came to 14 bases. CDR1 and CDR2 from the germline V gene are LGHNA and YNFKEQ. CDR3 amino acids: CASSQDGLRDEQFF. For the CDR3, the DNA is TGTGCCAGCAGCCAGGACGGTTTAAGGGATGAGCAGTTCTTC.

CDR3 region: CASSQDLRSRGSPLHF. The CDR3 nucleotides read TGTGCCAGCAGCCAAGACTTGCGTTCAAGGGGTTCACCCCTCCACTTT. V gene TRBV14 combines with J gene TRBJ1-6, with a possible D match to TRBD1 (5 bases). Germline V CDR1 and CDR2: SGHDN, FVKESK. The CDR3 has 16 residues. V was trimmed by 0 bases and J by 9 bases, leaving 15 bases between them. The full variable domain, rest sourced from reference TRBV14 and TRBJ1-6, is EAGVTQFPSHSVIEKGQTVTLRCDPISGHDNLYWYRRVMGKEIKFLLHFVKESKQDESGMPNNRFLAERTGGTYSTLKVQPAELEDSGVYFCASSQDLRSRGSPLHFGNGTRLTVT.

The chain has TRBV6-1 and TRBJ2-7, with TRBD1 matching over 8 bases. The germline CDR1 and CDR2 sequences are MNHNS and SASEGT. V gave up 2 bases and J gave up 5 bases; unmatched junction bases: 5. The CDR3 is 14 amino acids. The CDR3 nucleotides are TGTGCCAGCAGTGAATGGACAGGGTACGACGAGCAGTACTTC. Translation: CASSEWTGYDEQYF.

This chain joins TRBV5-1 and TRBJ2-3; 7 bases map to TRBD2. After removal of 2 bases from V and 6 bases from J, the junction contained 12 bases not matched to a gene. There are 16 residues in the CDR3. Germline values: CDR1 SGHRS, CDR2 YFSETQ. The DNA of the CDR3 is TGCGCCAGCAGCTTCCGTGGGGTAGCGGGCGAGGATACGCAGTATTTT. Translating it yields CASSFRGVAGEDTQYF.

This clonotype was seen a handful of times. V is TRBV7-3 and J is TRBJ2-1; 10 nucleotides agree with TRBD2. J lost 6 bases, V lost 2 bases, and 7 bases had no gene match. Germline V gene sequence: CDR1 SGHTA, CDR2 FQGTGA. The CDR3 is made up of 16 amino acids. CDR3 nucleotide sequence: TGTGCCAGCAGCTTACGCCGGGCTAGCGGGAGCAATGAGCAGTTCTTC. Its translation is CASSLRRASGSNEQFF.